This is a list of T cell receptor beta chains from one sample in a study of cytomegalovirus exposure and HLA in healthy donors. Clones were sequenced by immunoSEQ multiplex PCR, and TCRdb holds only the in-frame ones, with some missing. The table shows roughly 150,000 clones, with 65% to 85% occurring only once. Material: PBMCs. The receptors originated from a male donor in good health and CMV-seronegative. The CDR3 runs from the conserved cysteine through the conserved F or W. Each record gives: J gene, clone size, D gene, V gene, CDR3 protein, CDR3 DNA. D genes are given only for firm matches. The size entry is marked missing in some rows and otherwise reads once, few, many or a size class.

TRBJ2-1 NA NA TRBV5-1 CASSLASEKNEQFF TGCGCCAGCAGCTTGGCTAGCGAAAAGAATGAGCAGTTCTTC
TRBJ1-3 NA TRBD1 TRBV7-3 CASSRDSSGNTIYF TGTGCCAGCAGCCGGGACAGCTCTGGAAACACCATATATTTT
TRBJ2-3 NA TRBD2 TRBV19 CASSGGRGADTQYF TGTGCCAGTAGTGGCGGGAGGGGTGCAGATACGCAGTATTTT
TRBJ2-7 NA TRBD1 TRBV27 CASSLGTGVYEQYF TGTGCCAGCAGTTTAGGGACAGGGGTTTACGAGCAGTACTTC
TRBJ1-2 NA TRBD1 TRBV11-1 CASSWTGSSYGYTF TGTGCCAGCAGCTGGACAGGGTCCTCATATGGCTACACCTTC
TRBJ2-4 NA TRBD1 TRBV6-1 CASSLRQGVRNIQYF TGTGCCAGCAGCCTCCGGCAGGGGGTCAGGAACATTCAGTACTTC
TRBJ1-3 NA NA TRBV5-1 CASKGRDSGNTIYF TGCGCCAGCAAAGGACGGGACTCTGGAAACACCATATATTTT
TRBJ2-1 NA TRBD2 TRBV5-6 CASTETRGGHNEQFF TGTGCCAGCACGGAGACGCGGGGAGGGCACAATGAGCAGTTCTTC
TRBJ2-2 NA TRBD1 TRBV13 CASSLDREVTGELFF TGTGCCAGCAGCCTGGACAGGGAGGTCACCGGGGAGCTGTTTTTT
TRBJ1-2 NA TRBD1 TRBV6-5 CASSHTGGPAGYPF TGTGCCAGCAGTCACACAGGGGGCCCGGCGGGCTACCCCTTC
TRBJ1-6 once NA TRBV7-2 CASSSRVSPLHF TGTGCCAGCAGTTCCAGGGTTTCACCCCTCCACTTT
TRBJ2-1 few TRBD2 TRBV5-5 CASSFTGTSANEQFF TGTGCCAGCAGCTTCACCGGGACTAGCGCGAATGAGCAGTTCTTC
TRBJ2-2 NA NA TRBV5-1 CASSSGTQNTGELFF TGCGCCAGCAGCTCCGGGACTCAGAACACCGGGGAGCTGTTTTTT
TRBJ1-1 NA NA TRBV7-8 CASLSGNTEAFF TGTGCCAGCCTCTCCGGGAACACTGAAGCTTTCTTT
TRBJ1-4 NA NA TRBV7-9 CASSRPSGTGEKLFF TGTGCCAGCAGCCGACCCAGTGGTACGGGTGAAAAACTGTTTTTT
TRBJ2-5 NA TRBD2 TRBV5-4 CASSTGTSGPSKTQYF TGTGCCAGCAGCACCGGGACTAGCGGGCCGTCGAAGACCCAGTACTTC
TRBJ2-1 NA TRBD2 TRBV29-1 CSLWGRGATAEQFF TGCAGCCTCTGGGGGCGGGGGGCCACGGCTGAGCAGTTCTTC
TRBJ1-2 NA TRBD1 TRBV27 CASSRTTGDGYPF TGTGCCAGCAGTCGAACGACAGGGGATGGCTACCCCTTC
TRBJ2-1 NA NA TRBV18 CASSPLAGVYNEQFF TGTGCCAGCTCACCATTAGCAGGGGTCTACAATGAGCAGTTCTTC
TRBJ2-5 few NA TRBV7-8 CASSRTEYQETQYF TGTGCCAGCAGCCGCACAGAATACCAAGAGACCCAGTACTTC
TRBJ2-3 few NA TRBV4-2 CASSQELGGGNTQYF TGTGCCAGCAGCCAAGAGTTAGGGGGCGGGAATACGCAGTATTTT
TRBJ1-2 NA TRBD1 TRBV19 CASSPRTGGFNGYTF TGTGCCAGTAGTCCGAGGACAGGGGGCTTTAATGGCTACACCTTC
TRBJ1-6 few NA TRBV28 CASSLKGFYNSPLHF TGTGCCAGCAGTTTAAAGGGGTTCTATAATTCACCCCTCCACTTT
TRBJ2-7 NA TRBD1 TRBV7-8 CASSPLRGGHEQYF TGTGCCAGCAGCCCATTGAGAGGGGGCCACGAGCAGTACTTC
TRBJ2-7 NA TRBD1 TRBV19 CASSIEQGAYEQYF TGTGCCAGTAGTATCGAGCAGGGGGCTTACGAGCAGTACTTC
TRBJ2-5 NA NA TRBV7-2 CASSLNKQETQYF TGTGCCAGCAGCTTAAACAAGCAAGAGACCCAGTACTTC
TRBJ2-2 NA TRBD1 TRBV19 CASSTTGAGELFF TGTGCCAGTAGTACCACAGGGGCCGGGGAGCTGTTTTTT